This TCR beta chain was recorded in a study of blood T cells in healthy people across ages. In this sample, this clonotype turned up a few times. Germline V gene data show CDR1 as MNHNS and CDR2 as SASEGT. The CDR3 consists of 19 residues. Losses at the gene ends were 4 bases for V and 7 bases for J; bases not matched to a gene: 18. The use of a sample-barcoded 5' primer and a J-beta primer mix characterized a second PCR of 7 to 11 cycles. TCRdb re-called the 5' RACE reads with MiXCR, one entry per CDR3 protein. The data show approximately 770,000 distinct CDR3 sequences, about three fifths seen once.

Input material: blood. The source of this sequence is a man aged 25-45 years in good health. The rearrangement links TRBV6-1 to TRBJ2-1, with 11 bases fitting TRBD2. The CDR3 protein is CASSAPHRVRASGGNEQFF. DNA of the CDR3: TGTGCCAGCAGTGCCCCTCACAGGGTTCGGGCTAGCGGGGGGAATGAGCAGTTCTTC.